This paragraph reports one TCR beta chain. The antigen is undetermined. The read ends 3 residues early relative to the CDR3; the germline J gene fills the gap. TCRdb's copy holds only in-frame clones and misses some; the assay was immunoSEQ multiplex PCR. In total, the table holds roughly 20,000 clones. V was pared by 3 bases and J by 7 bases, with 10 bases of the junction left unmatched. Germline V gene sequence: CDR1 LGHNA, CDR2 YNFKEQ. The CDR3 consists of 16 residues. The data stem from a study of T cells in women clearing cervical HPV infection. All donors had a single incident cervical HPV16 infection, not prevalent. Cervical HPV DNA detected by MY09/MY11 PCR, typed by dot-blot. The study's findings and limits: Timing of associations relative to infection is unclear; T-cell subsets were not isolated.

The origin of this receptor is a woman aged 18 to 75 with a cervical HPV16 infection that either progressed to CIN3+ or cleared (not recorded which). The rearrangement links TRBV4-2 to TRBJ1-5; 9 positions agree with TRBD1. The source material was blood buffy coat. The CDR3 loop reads CASSQTSTGGGQPQHF. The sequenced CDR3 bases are TGTGCCAGCAGCCAGACCTCCACAGGGGGCGGGCAGCCC.